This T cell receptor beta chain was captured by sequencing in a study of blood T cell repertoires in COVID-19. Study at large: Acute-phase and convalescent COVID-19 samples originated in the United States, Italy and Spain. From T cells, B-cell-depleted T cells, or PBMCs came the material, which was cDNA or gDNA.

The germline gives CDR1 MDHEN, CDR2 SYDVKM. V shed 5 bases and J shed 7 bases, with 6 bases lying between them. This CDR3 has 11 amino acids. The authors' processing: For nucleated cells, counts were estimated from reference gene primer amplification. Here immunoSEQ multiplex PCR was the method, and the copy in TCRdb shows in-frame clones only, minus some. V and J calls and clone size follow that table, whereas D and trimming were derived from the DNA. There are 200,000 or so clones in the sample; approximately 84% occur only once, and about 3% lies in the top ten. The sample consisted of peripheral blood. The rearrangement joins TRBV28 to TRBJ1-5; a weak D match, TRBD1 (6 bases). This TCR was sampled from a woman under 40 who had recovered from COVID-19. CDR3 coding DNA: TGTGCCAGCAGTGGACAGCAGCCCCAGCATTTT. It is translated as CASSGQQPQHF.